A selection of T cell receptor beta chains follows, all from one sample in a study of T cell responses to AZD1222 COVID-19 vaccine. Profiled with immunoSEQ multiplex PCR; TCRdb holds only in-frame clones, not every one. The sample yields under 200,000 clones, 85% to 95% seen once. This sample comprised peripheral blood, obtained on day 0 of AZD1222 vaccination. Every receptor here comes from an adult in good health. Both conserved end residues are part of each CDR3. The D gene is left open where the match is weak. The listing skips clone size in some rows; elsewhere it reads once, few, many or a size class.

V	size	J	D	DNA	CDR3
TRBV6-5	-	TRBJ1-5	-	TGTGCCAGCACCAACAGGGCCCATCAGCCCCAGCATTTT	CASTNRAHQPQHF
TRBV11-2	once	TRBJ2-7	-	TGTGCCAGCAGCCAAGGGCCGGTGTCTCCCTACTACGAGCAGTACTTC	CASSQGPVSPYYEQYF
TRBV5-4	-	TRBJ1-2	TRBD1	TGTGCCAGCATGATAGGGGGCTCCTATGGCTACACCTTC	CASMIGGSYGYTF
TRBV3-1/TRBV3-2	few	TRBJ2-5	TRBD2	TGTGCCAGCAGCACTATAGCGGGAGAGACCCAGTACTTC	CASSTIAGETQYF
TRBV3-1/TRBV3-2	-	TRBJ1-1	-	TGTGCCAGCAGCCCTACAGCCATGCGGTGGAACACTGAAGCTTTCTTT	CASSPTAMRWNTEAFF
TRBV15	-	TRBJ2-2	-	TGTGCCACCAGCAGACCTAACAGGGCGGGGGCCGGGGAGCTGTTTTTT	CATSRPNRAGAGELFF
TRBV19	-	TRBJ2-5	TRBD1	TGTGCCAGTAGTGAGACAGGGGGCGTCGTCTTTGAGACCCAGTACTTC	CASSETGGVVFETQYF
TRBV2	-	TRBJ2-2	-	TGTGCCAGCAGCCCTACTAACACCGGGGAGCTGTTTTTT	CASSPTNTGELFF
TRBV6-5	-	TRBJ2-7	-	TGTGCCAGCAGTTACAAGGCAGGGGAAGCCTACGAGCAGTACTTC	CASSYKAGEAYEQYF
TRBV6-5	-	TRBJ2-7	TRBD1	TGTGCCAGCAGGAGGGACAGGGGGCAAACCTACGAGCAGTACTTC	CASRRDRGQTYEQYF
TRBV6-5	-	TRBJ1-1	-	TGTGCCAGCAGTTACGCCAGGGCCAGCGCTGAAGCTTTCTTT	CASSYARASAEAFF
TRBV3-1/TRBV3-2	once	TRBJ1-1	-	TGTGCCAGCAGCCGAGGGGCTGTGAACACTGAAGCTTTCTTT	CASSRGAVNTEAFF
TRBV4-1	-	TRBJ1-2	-	TGCGCCAGCAGCCAAGATTTTGGGTCTTATGGCTACACCTTC	CASSQDFGSYGYTF
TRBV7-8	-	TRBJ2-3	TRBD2	TGTGCCAGCAGCTCTTCGGGGGGGCGTAAGACAGATACGCAGTATTTT	CASSSSGGRKTDTQYF
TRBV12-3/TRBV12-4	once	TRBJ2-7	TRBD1	TGTGCCAGCAGCCGTAACAGGGGCGTCGAGCAGTACTTC	CASSRNRGVEQYF
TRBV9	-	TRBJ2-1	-	TGTGCCAGCAGCGTAGAACCGGGGCCCTCCTACAATGAGCAGTTCTTC	CASSVEPGPSYNEQFF
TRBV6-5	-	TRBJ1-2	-	TGTGCCAGCAGGGTCAACTATGGCTACACCTTC	CASRVNYGYTF
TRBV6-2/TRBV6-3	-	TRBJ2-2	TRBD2	TGTGCCAGCAGCCGAGGACTAGCGGGGCCTCAACACACCGGGGAGCTGTTTTTT	CASSRGLAGPQHTGELFF
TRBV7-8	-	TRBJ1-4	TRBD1	TGTGCCAGCAGCCCCAGGGGGGCCCGGAGGGAAAAACTGTTTTTT	CASSPRGARREKLFF